Sequencing of this T cell receptor beta chain was carried out in a study of blood T cell repertoires in COVID-19 (dated by TCRdb to the early 2020s). Context from the whole study: Samples from collaborators originated in the United States, Italy and Spain and spanned both the acute and convalescent phases of COVID-19. Deeply sampled blood TCRbeta repertoires from subjects exposed to, actively infected with, or recovered from COVID-19 were included in the dataset. Where HLA class I and class II types were available, the types were taken from metadata supplied by the sample provider, not from assay-based typing. The prospective study material was composed of cDNA or gDNA derived from T cells, B-cell-depleted T cells, or PBMCs. The sample metadata nearly always contained a de-identified subject ID, COVID-19 status, age in years and sex. The samples were drawn from the first 160 participants of the ongoing ImmuneRACE study and from 950 to 1,500 subjects provided by 6 global collaborators. The repertoires were released in a freely available public database intended as a resource for research on the immune response to SARS-CoV-2.

One collaborating source in Seattle enrolled patients during active infection and followed them longitudinally through the course of disease. Each collaborating institution followed its own protocols to collect whole blood in K2EDTA tubes. For TCRbeta analysis, collaborator samples were shipped as frozen whole blood, as isolated PBMCs, or as DNA extracted from either sample type. Note on this clone: Its antigen is not yet known. Base qualities are not at hand, and no much larger clone is one base apart.

V loses 3 bases, J loses 1 base, and the germline ends lie 7 bases apart. Looking up the germline V gene (reference sequence) yields CDR1 LNHDA and CDR2 SQIVND. There are 14 amino acids in the CDR3, from cysteine to phenylalanine inclusive. The retained sequence is limited to the CDR3, 42 bases, with the frame set at the first base. TCRbeta CDR3 regions were amplified from genomic DNA by means of the immunoSEQ Assay, a bias-controlled multiplex PCR. Under the source paper's analysis protocol: Nucleated cell counts per sample were estimated from amplification of reference gene primers within the assay. To quantify the absolute abundance of each unique TCRbeta CDR3 rearrangement, sequence reads were collapsed and filtered. For each sample, productive Simpson clonality was calculated as the square root of Simpson's diversity index over productive rearrangements. TCRdb's version of the immuneACCESS table is confined to in-frame rearrangements and falls short of the full clone set. An unresolved V gene accounts for under half of the shortfall where checked; the remainder is of unknown origin. V and J calls and clone size follow that table, whereas D and trimming were derived from the DNA. For this sample there are about 140,000 clones; about 83% appear just once. Less than 9% of the sample is held by the ten biggest clonotypes.

General conclusions and limits of the study: The quantity of clinical and demographic metadata differed by source and by participant and was supplied without curation.

Input material: peripheral blood. The clonotype originates from a man aged 25-40 years with COVID-19, enrolled during active disease. The receptor chain draws on TRBV19 and TRBJ1-5; no confident D gene assignment can be made. The CDR3 here reads CASSMLGSNQPQHF. In nucleotides, the sequence is TGTGCCAGTAGTATGTTGGGCAGCAATCAGCCCCAGCATTTT. Where the CDR3 stops, the reference TRBV19 and TRBJ1-5 genes take over; the full variable domain is DGGITQSPKYLFRKEGQNVTLSCEQNLNHDAMYWYRQDPGQGLRLIYYSQIVNDFQKGDIAEGYSVSREKKESFPLTVTSAQKNPTAFYLCASSMLGSNQPQHFGDGTRLSIL.